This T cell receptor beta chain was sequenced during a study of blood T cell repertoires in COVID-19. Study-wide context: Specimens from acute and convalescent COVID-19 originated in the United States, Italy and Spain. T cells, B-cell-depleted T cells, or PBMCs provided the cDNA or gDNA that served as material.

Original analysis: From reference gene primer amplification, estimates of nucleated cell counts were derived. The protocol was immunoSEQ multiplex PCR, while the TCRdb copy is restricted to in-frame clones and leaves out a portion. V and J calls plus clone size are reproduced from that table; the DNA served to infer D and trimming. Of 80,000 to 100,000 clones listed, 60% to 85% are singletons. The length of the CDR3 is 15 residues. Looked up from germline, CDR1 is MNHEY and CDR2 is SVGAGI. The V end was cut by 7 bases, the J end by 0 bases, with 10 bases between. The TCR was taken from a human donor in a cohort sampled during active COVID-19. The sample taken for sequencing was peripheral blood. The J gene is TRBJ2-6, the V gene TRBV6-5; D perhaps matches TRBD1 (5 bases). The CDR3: CASMLDNSGANVLTF. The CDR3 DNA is TGTGCCAGCATGTTGGACAACTCTGGGGCCAACGTCCTGACTTTC.